This TCR beta chain was obtained from a study of cytomegalovirus exposure and HLA in healthy donors. TCRdb's table, derived via immunoSEQ multiplex PCR, lists solely in-frame clones and lacks some. The table has roughly 86,000 clones, around 96% seen once. The CDR3 sequence is 14 residues long. Germline CDR1 reads MNHEY; CDR2 reads SMNVEV (reference sequence). V lost 5 bases to trimming and J lost 3 bases; unmatched junction nucleotides: 7. The receptor was isolated from a man aged 18 to 35 in good health and CMV-seropositive. The chain is built from TRBV27 and TRBJ2-7; TRBD2 matches 7 bases. The sample was PBMCs. CDR3 in amino acids: CASSEGSGNYEQYF. As DNA, the CDR3 is TGTGCCAGCAGTGAGGGGAGCGGGAACTACGAGCAGTACTTC.